This T cell receptor (beta chain) came from a study of blood T cell repertoires in COVID-19. The protocol was immunoSEQ multiplex PCR, while the TCRdb copy is restricted to in-frame clones and leaves out a portion. The sample has roughly 700,000 clones, around 90% seen once; the top ten hold over 0.2%. The CDR3 consists of 15 residues. V lost 3 bases to trimming and J lost 4 bases; unmatched junction nucleotides: 5. Germline CDR1 MGHRA, CDR2 YSYEKL. The rearrangement links TRBV4-1 to TRBJ2-1; 8 positions match TRBD2. This sequence was found in a woman aged 18 to 35 with acute or convalescent COVID-19. The specimen sequenced was peripheral blood. This chain's CDR3 is CASSHRGGLYNEQFF. The CDR3 DNA sequence: TGCGCCAGCAGCCACCGCGGGGGGCTTTACAATGAGCAGTTCTTC.